This T cell receptor beta chain stems from a study of blood T cell repertoires in COVID-19. Only in-frame clones appear in the TCRdb table, and some are missing; sequencing was by immunoSEQ multiplex PCR. The data hold about 250,000 clones, with roughly 88% observed a single time. While infection was still active, Seattle patients were enrolled and then followed longitudinally. The V end was cut by 2 bases, the J end by 0 bases, with 10 bases between. Germline CDR1 KGHSH, CDR2 LQKENI. The CDR3 length is 15 residues. The chain carries TRBV18 and TRBJ1-1; D not certain. The source of this sequence is a woman of 80 years or more with COVID-19, enrolled during active disease. The specimen sequenced was peripheral blood. CDR3 residues: CASSPSGGMNTEAFF. The CDR3 nucleotides are TGTGCCAGCTCACCATCGGGAGGAATGAACACTGAAGCTTTCTTT.